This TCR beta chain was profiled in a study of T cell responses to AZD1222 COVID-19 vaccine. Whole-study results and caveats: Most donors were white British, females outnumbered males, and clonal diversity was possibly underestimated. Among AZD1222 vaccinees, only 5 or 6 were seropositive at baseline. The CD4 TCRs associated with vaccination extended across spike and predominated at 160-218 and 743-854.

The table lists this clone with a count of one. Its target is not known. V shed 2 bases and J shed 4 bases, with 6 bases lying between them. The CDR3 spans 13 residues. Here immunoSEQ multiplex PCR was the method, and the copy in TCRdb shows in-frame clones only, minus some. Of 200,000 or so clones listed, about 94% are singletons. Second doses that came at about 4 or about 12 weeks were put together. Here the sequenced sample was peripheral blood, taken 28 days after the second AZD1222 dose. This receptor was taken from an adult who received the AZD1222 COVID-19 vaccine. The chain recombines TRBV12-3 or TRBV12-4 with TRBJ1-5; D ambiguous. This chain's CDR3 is CASSLRENQPQHF. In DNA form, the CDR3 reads TGTGCCAGCAGTTTAAGAGAGAATCAGCCCCAGCATTTT.